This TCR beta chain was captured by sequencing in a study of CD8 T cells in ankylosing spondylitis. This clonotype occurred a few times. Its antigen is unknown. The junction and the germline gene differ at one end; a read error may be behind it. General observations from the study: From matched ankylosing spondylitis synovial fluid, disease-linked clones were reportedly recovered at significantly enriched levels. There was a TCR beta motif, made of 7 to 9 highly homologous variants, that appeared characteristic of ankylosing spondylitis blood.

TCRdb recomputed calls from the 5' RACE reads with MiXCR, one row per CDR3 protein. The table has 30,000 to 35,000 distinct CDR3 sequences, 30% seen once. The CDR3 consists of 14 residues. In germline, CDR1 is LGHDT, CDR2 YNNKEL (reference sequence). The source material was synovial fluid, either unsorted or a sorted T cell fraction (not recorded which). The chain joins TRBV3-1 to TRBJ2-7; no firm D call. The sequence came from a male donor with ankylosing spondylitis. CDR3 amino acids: CASSQESRPSLFFF. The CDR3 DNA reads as TGTGCCAGCAGCCAAGAAAGCCGTCCCAGCCTCTTCTTCTTC.